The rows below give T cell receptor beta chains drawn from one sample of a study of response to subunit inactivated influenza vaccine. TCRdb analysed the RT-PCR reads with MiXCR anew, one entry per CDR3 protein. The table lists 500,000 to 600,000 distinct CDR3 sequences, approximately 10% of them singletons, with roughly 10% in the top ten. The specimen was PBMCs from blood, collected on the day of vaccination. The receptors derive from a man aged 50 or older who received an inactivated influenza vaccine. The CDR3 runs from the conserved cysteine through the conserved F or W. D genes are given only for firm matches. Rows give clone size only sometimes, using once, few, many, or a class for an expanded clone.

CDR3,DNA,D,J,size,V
CSAPRPPGQGAGANVLTF,TGCAGTGCTCCGAGGCCTCCGGGACAGGGTGCTGGGGCCAACGTCCTGACTTTC,TRBD1,TRBJ2-6,NA,TRBV20-1
CASSLTAASTDTQYF,TGTGCCAGCAGCTTAACAGCCGCTAGCACAGATACGCAGTATTTT,NA,TRBJ2-3,few,TRBV7-2
CASSFGRARTDTQYF,TGTGCCAGCAGTTTCGGGAGGGCCCGCACAGATACGCAGTATTTT,TRBD2,TRBJ2-3,few,TRBV12-3/TRBV12-4
CASSLFLSEQYF,TGTGCCAGCAGCTTATTCCTCTCCGAGCAGTACTTC,NA,TRBJ2-7,many,TRBV7-9
CASSQAVYEQYF,TGTGCCAGCAGTCAAGCGGTCTACGAGCAGTACTTC,NA,TRBJ2-7,many,TRBV6-1
CATRRPENAGEDGYTF,TGTGCCACCCGTCGCCCGGAGAACGCTGGAGAGGATGGCTACACCTTC,NA,TRBJ1-2,NA,TRBV10-3
CASSQGHSNQPQHF,TGCGCCAGCAGCCAAGGACACAGCAATCAGCCCCAGCATTTT,NA,TRBJ1-5,many,TRBV4-1
CASSLGPGAGGNQPQHF,TGTGCCAGCAGCCTGGGCCCGGGCGCAGGTGGCAATCAGCCCCAGCATTTT,NA,TRBJ1-5,few,TRBV3-1
CASSFWRGAGGSYEQYF,TGTGCCAGCAGTTTCTGGAGAGGAGCGGGAGGCTCCTACGAGCAGTACTTC,TRBD2,TRBJ2-7,NA,TRBV28
CASSSDRVVEAFF,TGTGCCAGCAGCTCCGACAGGGTTGTTGAAGCTTTCTTT,TRBD1,TRBJ1-1,many,TRBV7-8
CASRRLAGAQETQYF,TGTGCCAGCAGGAGACTAGCGGGAGCCCAAGAGACCCAGTACTTC,TRBD2,TRBJ2-5,few,TRBV11-2
CATSGVGSNEQFF,TGTGCCACCAGTGGAGTAGGGTCCAATGAGCAGTTCTTC,NA,TRBJ2-1,few,TRBV24-1
CSARELGSSYEQYF,TGCAGTGCTAGAGAATTGGGTAGCTCCTACGAGCAGTACTTC,NA,TRBJ2-7,few,TRBV20-1
CAISDPGGGGGDTQYF,TGTGCCATCAGTGACCCTGGCGGGGGGGGAGGAGATACGCAGTATTTT,TRBD2,TRBJ2-3,NA,TRBV10-3
CASRNGRFSYEQYF,TGTGCCAGCAGGAACGGGAGGTTCTCCTACGAGCAGTACTTC,TRBD2,TRBJ2-7,many,TRBV7-8
CAISDRNQPQHF,TGTGCCATCAGTGACAGAAATCAGCCCCAGCATTTT,NA,TRBJ1-5,NA,TRBV10-3
CASSLDWSGTGEAFF,TGTGCCAGCAGCTTAGATTGGTCTGGGACAGGTGAAGCTTTCTTT,TRBD1,TRBJ1-1,NA,TRBV11-2
CASRGGQGDTAQYF,TGTGCCAGCCGCGGAGGGCAGGGAGACACGGCGCAGTATTTT,NA,TRBJ2-3,many,TRBV12-3/TRBV12-4
CASKKGATDTQYF,TGTGCCAGCAAGAAGGGGGCTACAGATACGCAGTATTTT,TRBD1,TRBJ2-3,few,TRBV27
CASSYSGQGNQPQHF,TGTGCCAGCAGTTACTCCGGACAGGGCAATCAGCCCCAGCATTTT,TRBD1,TRBJ1-5,many,TRBV6-2/TRBV6-3
CASIETGATYGYTF,TGTGCCAGCATAGAAACAGGGGCTACCTATGGCTACACCTTC,TRBD1,TRBJ1-2,NA,TRBV2
CSARGALDMQYF,TGCAGTGCTAGGGGGGCGCTAGATATGCAGTATTTT,NA,TRBJ2-3,NA,TRBV20-1